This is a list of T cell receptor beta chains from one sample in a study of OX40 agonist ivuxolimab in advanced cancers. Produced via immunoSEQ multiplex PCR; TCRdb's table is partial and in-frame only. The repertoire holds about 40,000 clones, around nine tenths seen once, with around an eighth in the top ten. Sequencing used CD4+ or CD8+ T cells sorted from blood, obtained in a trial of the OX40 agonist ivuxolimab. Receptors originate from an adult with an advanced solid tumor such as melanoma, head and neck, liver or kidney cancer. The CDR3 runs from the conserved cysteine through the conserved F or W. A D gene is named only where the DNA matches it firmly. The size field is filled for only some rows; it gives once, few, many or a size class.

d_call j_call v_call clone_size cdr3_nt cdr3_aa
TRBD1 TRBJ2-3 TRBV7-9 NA TGTGCCAGCAGCTTAGCGCAGGGGGTAAGGGGTACGCAGTATTTT CASSLAQGVRGTQYF
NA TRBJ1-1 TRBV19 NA TGTGCCAGTAGTATAGAAATGGCGAACACTGAAGCTTTCTTT CASSIEMANTEAFF
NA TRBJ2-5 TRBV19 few TGTGCCAGTAGTGCCGAACCCCAAGAGACCCAGTACTTC CASSAEPQETQYF
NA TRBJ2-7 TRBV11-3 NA TGTGCCAGTTCAGGGGGGGCTAACTACGAGCAGTACTTC CASSGGANYEQYF
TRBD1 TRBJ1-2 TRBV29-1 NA TGCAGCGTTGATTCTCAGGGGGCGCTGGGCTACACCTTC CSVDSQGALGYTF
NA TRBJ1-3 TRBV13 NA TGTGCCAGCAGCTTTAATGTTCCGGGGGCATCTGGAAACACCATATATTTT CASSFNVPGASGNTIYF
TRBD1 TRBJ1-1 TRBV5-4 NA TGTGCCAGCAGCACGGGACAGCTAATGAACACTGAAGCTTTCTTT CASSTGQLMNTEAFF
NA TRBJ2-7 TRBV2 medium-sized TGTGCCAGCACCGTAGGGGATTCCTACGAGCAGTACTTC CASTVGDSYEQYF
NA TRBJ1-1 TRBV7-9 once TGTGCCAGCAGCTTTCGTCATGAGGCTTTCTTT CASSFRHEAFF
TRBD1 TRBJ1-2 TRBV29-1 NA TGCAGCGTTGAGGGCAGGGGGAGGTTTAACTATGGCTACACCTTC CSVEGRGRFNYGYTF
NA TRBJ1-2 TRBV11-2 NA TGTGCCAGCAGCTTGCGCCACAGAGGGGGTCTTCCGGATGGCTACACCTTC CASSLRHRGGLPDGYTF
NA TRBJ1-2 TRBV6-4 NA TGTGCCAGCAGTCTCGGGGGTATGGGGTATGGCTACACCTTC CASSLGGMGYGYTF
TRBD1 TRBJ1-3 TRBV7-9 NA TGTGCCAGCAGCACGGGACAGGGTGAGGGGTACACCATATATTTT CASSTGQGEGYTIYF
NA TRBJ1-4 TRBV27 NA TGTGCCAGCAGCCACTTAGAGACAGGAGTTTATGAAAAACTGTTTTTT CASSHLETGVYEKLFF
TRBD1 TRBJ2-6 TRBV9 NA TGTGCCAGCAGCGTAGAGTCTATCAGGGGGCGTATGTCTGGGGCCAACGTCCTGACTTTC CASSVESIRGRMSGANVLTF
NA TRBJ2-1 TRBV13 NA TGTGCCAGCAGCTCGGGACCTGCCCAAATGATGCAGTTCTTC CASSSGPAQMMQFF
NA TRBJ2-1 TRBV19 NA TGTGCCAGTAGTATAGATCGCGCAGCTTCTTTCTACAATGAGCAGTTCTTC CASSIDRAASFYNEQFF
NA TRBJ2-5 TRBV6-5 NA TGTGCCAGCCTCGAGTGGGGGGGCGGAGAGACCCAGTACTTC CASLEWGGGETQYF
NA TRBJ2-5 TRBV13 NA TGTGCCAGCAGCTTAGGCGATCTTACTCTGGCTCCTCAAGAGACCCAGTACTTC CASSLGDLTLAPQETQYF
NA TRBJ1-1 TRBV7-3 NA TGTGCCAGCAGCTTATCAGAGGAGGGCACTGAAGCTTTCTTT CASSLSEEGTEAFF
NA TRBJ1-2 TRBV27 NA TGTGCCAGCAAGGGGCCGACAATGGACTATGGCTACACCTTC CASKGPTMDYGYTF
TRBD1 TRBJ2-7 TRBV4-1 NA TGCGCCAGCAGCCCTACCAGGGGGTACGAGCAGTACTTC CASSPTRGYEQYF
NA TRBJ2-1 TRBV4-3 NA TGCGCCAGCAGCCGGGTGGCAGCCGCACGGGATGAGCAGTTCTTC CASSRVAAARDEQFF
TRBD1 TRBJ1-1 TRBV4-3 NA TGCGCCAGCAGCCAAGACAGGGGGCGGACTGAAGCTTTCTTT CASSQDRGRTEAFF
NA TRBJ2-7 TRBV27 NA TGTGCCAGCAGTTTCATGGGGAGCGCCTACGAGCAGTACTTC CASSFMGSAYEQYF
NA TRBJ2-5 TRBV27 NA TGTGCCAGCAGTTTAATTTCTGGGGGGATCCAAGAGACCCAGTACTTC CASSLISGGIQETQYF
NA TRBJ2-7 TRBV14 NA TGTGCCAGCAGCCAAGGGGACGAGCAGTACTTC CASSQGDEQYF
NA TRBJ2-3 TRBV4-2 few TGTGCCAGCAGCCAAGAAGAGGAAGAGGATACGCAGTATTTT CASSQEEEEDTQYF
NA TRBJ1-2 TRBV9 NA TGTGCCAGCACCTTTGGGGGGGCGGCTAACTATGGCTACACCTTC CASTFGGAANYGYTF
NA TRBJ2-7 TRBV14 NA TGTGCCAGCAGCCAATGGGCAGCGTACGAGCAGTACTTC CASSQWAAYEQYF
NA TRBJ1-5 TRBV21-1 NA TGTGCCAGCAAGGTTAGAGGCCTCAAATCTTATAGCAATCAGCCCCAGCATTTT CASKVRGLKSYSNQPQHF
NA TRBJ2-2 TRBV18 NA TGTGCCAGCTCACAGGCAGGAGGCACCGGGGAGCTGTTTTTT CASSQAGGTGELFF